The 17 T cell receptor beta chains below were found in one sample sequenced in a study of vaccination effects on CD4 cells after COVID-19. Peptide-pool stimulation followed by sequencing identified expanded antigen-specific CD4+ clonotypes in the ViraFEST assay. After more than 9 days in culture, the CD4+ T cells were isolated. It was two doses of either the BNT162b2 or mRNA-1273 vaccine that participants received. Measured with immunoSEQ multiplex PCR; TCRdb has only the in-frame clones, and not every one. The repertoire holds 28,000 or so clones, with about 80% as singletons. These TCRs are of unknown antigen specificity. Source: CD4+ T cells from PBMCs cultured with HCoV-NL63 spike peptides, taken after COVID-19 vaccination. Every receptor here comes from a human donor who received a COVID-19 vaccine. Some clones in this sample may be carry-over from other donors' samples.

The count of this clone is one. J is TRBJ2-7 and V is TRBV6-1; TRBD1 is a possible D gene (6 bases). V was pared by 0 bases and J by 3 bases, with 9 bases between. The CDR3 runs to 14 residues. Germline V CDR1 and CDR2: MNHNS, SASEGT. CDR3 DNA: TGTGCCAGCAGTGAAGCACAGGGACGCTACGAGCAGTACGTC. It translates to CASSEAQGRYEQYV.

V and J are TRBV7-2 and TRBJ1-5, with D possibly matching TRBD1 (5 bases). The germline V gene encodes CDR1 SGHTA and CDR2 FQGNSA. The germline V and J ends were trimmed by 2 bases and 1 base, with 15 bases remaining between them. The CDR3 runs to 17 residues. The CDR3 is CASSLFGTAGSNQPQHF. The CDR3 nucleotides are TGTGCCAGCAGCTTATTTGGTACGGCAGGGAGCAATCAGCCCCAGCATTTT.

CDR3 amino acids: CASTYSTRSTDTQYF. The CDR3 DNA is TGTGCCAGCACTTACTCGACGAGGAGCACAGATACGCAGTATTTT. The V gene is TRBV2, the J gene TRBJ2-3; D call uncertain. The CDR3 runs to 15 residues. CDR1 and CDR2 from the germline V gene are SNHLY and FYNNEI. V dropped 7 bases and J dropped 0 bases, with 14 bases sitting between them.

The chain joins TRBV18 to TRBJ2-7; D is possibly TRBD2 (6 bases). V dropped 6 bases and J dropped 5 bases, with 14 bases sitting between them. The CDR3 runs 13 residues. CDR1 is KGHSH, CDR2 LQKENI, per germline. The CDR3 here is CASSAVGGNEQYV. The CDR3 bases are TGTGCCAGCTCGGCGGTGGGGGGTAACGAGCAGTACGTC.

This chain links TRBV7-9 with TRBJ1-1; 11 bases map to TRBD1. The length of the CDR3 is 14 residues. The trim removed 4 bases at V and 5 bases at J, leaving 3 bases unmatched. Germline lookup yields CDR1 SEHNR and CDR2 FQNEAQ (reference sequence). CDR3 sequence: CASSSWDRGTEAFF. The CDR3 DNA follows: TGTGCCAGCAGCTCCTGGGACAGGGGGACTGAAGCTTTCTTT.

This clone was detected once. This CDR3 is CASSYTTGDTQYF. The CDR3 DNA follows: TGTGCCAGCAGTTACACGACAGGGGATACGCAGTATTTT. The chain combines TRBV6-2 or TRBV6-3 with TRBJ2-3, with 7 bases lining up with TRBD1. The V and J ends lost 2 bases and 6 bases, in that order; junction bases with no gene match: 2. Per the germline V gene, CDR1 is MNHEY and CDR2 is SVGEGT. There are 13 residues in the CDR3.

CDR3: CASSTKTSGGLQETQYF. The CDR3 DNA follows: TGTGCCAGCAGCACAAAAACTAGCGGGGGTCTCCAAGAGACCCAGTACTTC. The chain uses TRBV5-5 and TRBJ2-5; 11 bases agree with TRBD2. Trimming took 4 bases from V and 1 from J; bases not matched to a gene: 9. This CDR3 has 17 amino acids. In germline, CDR1 is SGHKS, CDR2 YYEKEE (reference sequence).

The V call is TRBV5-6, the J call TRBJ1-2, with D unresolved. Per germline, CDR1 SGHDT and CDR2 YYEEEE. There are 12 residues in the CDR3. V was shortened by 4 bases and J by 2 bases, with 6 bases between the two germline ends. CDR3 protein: CASSPRNYGYTF. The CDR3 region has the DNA TGTGCCAGCAGCCCCAGGAACTATGGCTACACCTTC.

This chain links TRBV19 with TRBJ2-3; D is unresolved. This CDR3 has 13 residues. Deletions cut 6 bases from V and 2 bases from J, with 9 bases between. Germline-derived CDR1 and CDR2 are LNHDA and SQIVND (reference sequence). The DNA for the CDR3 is TGTGCCAGTAGGCCGGCTTCCACAGATACGCAGTATTTT. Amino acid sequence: CASRPASTDTQYF.

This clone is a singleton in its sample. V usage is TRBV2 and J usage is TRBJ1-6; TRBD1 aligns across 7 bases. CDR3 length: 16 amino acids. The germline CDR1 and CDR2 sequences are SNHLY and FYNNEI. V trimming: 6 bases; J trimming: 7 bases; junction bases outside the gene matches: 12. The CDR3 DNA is TGTGCCAGCAGCGCACAGGGGCCCTTCCAAAATTCACCCCTCCACTTT. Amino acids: CASSAQGPFQNSPLHF.

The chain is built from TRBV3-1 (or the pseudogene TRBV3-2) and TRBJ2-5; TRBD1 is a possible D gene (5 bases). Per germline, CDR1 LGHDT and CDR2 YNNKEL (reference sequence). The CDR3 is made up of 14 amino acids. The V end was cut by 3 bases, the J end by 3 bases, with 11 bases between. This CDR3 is CASSHNGHEETQYF. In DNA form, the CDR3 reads TGTGCCAGCAGCCACAATGGACACGAAGAGACCCAGTACTTC.

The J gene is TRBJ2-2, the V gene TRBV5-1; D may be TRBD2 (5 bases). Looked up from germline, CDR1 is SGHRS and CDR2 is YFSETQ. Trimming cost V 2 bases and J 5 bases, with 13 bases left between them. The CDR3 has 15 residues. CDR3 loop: CASSFSTAATGELFF. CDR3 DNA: TGCGCCAGCAGCTTTTCAACAGCGGCGACCGGGGAGCTGTTTTTT.

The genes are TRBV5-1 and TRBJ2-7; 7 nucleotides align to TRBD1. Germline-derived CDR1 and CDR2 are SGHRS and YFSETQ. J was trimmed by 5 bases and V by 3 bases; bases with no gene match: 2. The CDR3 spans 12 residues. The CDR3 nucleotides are TGCGCCAGCAGCTCCACAGGGGACGAGCAGTACGTC. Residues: CASSSTGDEQYV.

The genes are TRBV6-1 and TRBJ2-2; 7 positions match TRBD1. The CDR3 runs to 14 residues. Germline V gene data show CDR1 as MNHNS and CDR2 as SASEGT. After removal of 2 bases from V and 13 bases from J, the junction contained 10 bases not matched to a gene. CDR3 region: CASSEYTGDLRLFF. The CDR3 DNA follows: TGTGCCAGCAGTGAATATACAGGGGACCTTCGGCTGTTTTTT.

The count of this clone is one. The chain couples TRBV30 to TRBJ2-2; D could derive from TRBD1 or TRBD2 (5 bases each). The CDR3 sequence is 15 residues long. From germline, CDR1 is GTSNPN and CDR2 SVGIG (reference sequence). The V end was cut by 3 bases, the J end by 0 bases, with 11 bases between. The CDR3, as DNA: TGTGCCTGGAGGGTCGGGGCCCCGAACACCGGGGAGCTGTTTTTT. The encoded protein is CAWRVGAPNTGELFF.

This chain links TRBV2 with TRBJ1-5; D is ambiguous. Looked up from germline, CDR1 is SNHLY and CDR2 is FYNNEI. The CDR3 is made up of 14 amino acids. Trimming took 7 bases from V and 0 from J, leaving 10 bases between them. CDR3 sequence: CASTRDYSNQPQHF. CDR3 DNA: TGTGCCAGCACCCGGGATTATAGCAATCAGCCCCAGCATTTT.

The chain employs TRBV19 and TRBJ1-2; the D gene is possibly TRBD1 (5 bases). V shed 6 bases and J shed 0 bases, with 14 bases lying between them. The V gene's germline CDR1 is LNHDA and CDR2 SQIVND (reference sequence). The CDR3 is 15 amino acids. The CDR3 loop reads CASRKDRDPNYGYTF. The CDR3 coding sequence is TGTGCCAGTAGAAAGGACCGGGACCCTAACTATGGCTACACCTTC.